Listed below are T cell receptor beta chains from one sample, sequenced in a study of shared clonotypes between healthy human individuals. Clones were read by immunoSEQ multiplex PCR, and TCRdb kept only the in-frame ones, dropping some. Of 2.3 million or so clones listed, roughly 93% were seen once; the top ten hold 0.3% to 0.4%. Sequencing was done on a sample of naive CD4+ T cells from PBMCs. These receptors originate from a man aged 18 to 29 in good health. Some clones in this sample may be carry-over from other donors' samples. Each CDR3 is given with its conserved first and last residue. The D gene is left open where the match is weak. Rows may omit the clone size; those that give it use once, few, many or a size class.

d_gene	v_gene	abundance	len	j_gene	CDR3nt	CDR3aa
NA	TRBV5-1	NA	16	TRBJ2-7	TGCGCCAGCAGCTTGTCCGGGACAAGTGAAACCTACGAGCAGTACTTC	CASSLSGTSETYEQYF
NA	TRBV7-2	NA	17	TRBJ2-6	TGTGCCAGCAGCTTAGCGTCCATGGGCTTTGGGGCCAACGTCCTGACTTTC	CASSLASMGFGANVLTF
TRBD1	TRBV5-4	NA	14	TRBJ2-1	TGTGCCAGCAGCTTGAAACAGGGGGCGAATGAGCAGTTCTTC	CASSLKQGANEQFF
NA	TRBV18	few	15	TRBJ1-2	TGTGCCAGCTCACCAACGGTAGCGGGAGGCTATGGCTACACCTTC	CASSPTVAGGYGYTF
NA	TRBV6-5	NA	12	TRBJ1-1	TGTGCCAGCAGTTCTATGAACACTGAAGCTTTCTTT	CASSSMNTEAFF
TRBD1	TRBV5-6	NA	15	TRBJ2-4	TGTGCCAGCAGCTTGCCAGGGGGACAGCTCAACATTCAGTACTTC	CASSLPGGQLNIQYF
TRBD1	TRBV28	NA	12	TRBJ2-7	TGTGCCAGCGACAGGGAGTCAGGTCGGCAGTACTTC	CASDRESGRQYF
NA	TRBV7-6	NA	14	TRBJ2-5	TGTGCCAGCAGCCAAGGGGTAGGGCAAGAGACCCAGTACTTC	CASSQGVGQETQYF
TRBD2	TRBV2	NA	14	TRBJ2-5	TGTGCCAGCAAAAGCGGGAGGGGGCAAGAGACCCAGTACTTC	CASKSGRGQETQYF
TRBD1	TRBV29-1	NA	14	TRBJ1-2	TGCAGCGTTGTTGTGAGGGACAGGGCCTATGGCTACACCTTC	CSVVVRDRAYGYTF
NA	TRBV7-9	NA	14	TRBJ2-7	TGTGCCAGCAGCCCCCGCGGCAGGGATTCCGAGCAGTACTTC	CASSPRGRDSEQYF
NA	TRBV27	NA	13	TRBJ2-7	TGTGCCAGCAGTTTAGGGTCTACCTACGAGCAGTACTTC	CASSLGSTYEQYF
NA	TRBV10-1	NA	14	TRBJ2-4	TGCGCCAGCAGTGAGTCTAGAGCCAAAAACATTCAGTACTTC	CASSESRAKNIQYF
TRBD1	TRBV7-3	once	17	TRBJ1-2	TGTGCCAGCAGCTTAGCAGGACAGGGGGTATTAGGCTATGGCTACACCTTC	CASSLAGQGVLGYGYTF
NA	TRBV9	NA	16	TRBJ2-2	TGTGCCAGCAGCCGAGGCGGGACACAGAACACCGGGGAGCTGTTTTTT	CASSRGGTQNTGELFF
TRBD2	TRBV6-5	NA	15	TRBJ2-1	TGTGCCAGCACCCCCGGTGGCGGGAGTAGGGATGAGCAGTTCTTC	CASTPGGGSRDEQFF
NA	TRBV30	NA	11	TRBJ1-1	TGTGCCTGGAGTGCGGCCTCCGAAGCTTTCTTT	CAWSAASEAFF
NA	TRBV11-2	NA	14	TRBJ1-5	TGTGCCAGCAGCTTATTGGGCTCAAATCAGCCCCAGCATTTT	CASSLLGSNQPQHF
NA	TRBV6-1	NA	15	TRBJ2-3	TGTGCCAGCAGTGGGCAACCACTACCCACAGATACGCAGTATTTT	CASSGQPLPTDTQYF
NA	TRBV2	NA	16	TRBJ1-3	TGTGCCAGCAGTGAAGCAGGGATCAGCTCTGGAAACACCATATATTTT	CASSEAGISSGNTIYF
TRBD2	TRBV6-5	NA	15	TRBJ2-7	TGTGCCAGCAGTTACTCGACTAGCGGAATCCGAGAGCAGTACTTC	CASSYSTSGIREQYF
NA	TRBV7-6	once	14	TRBJ1-3	TGTGCCAGCAGCTTAGCGGGACAATCCATCCCTGAATATTTT	CASSLAGQSIPEYF
NA	TRBV6-1	NA	15	TRBJ1-2	TGTGCCAGCAGACCACGCGCCACTAACAACTATGGCTACACCTTC	CASRPRATNNYGYTF
NA	TRBV5-1	NA	13	TRBJ1-1	TGCGCCAGCAGCTTGATGGGGGTCACTGAAGCTTTCTTT	CASSLMGVTEAFF
TRBD1	TRBV5-4	NA	16	TRBJ2-7	TGTGCCAGCAGCCCGCTGACAGGGAGAGGTTTCGACGAGCAGTACTTC	CASSPLTGRGFDEQYF
TRBD2	TRBV18	NA	15	TRBJ2-5	TGTGCCAGCTCACCAAGTTCTAGCGGGAGGGAGACCCAGTACTTC	CASSPSSSGRETQYF
TRBD2	TRBV7-9	NA	17	TRBJ2-1	TGTGCCAGCAGCTTCCACGGGACTAGCGGGACCTACAATGAGCAGTTCTTC	CASSFHGTSGTYNEQFF
NA	TRBV28	once	14	TRBJ1-4	TGTGCCAGCACCCTAGGGGGGATAGGGGAAAAACTGTTTTTT	CASTLGGIGEKLFF
NA	TRBV7-3	NA	15	TRBJ2-3	TGTGCCAGCAGCTTAACTTGGAATTTGGGGGATACGCAGTATTTT	CASSLTWNLGDTQYF
NA	TRBV14	NA	16	TRBJ1-3	TGTGCCAGCAGCCAACTGGGGACAATCTCTGGAAACACCATATATTTT	CASSQLGTISGNTIYF
NA	TRBV28	NA	15	TRBJ1-1	TGTGCCAGCACCTGGGGGGCAGGGGTGAACACTGAAGCTTTCTTT	CASTWGAGVNTEAFF
NA	TRBV28	NA	14	TRBJ1-4	TGTGCCAGCAGTTCGCCTGGGGGTAATGAAAAACTGTTTTTT	CASSSPGGNEKLFF
NA	TRBV18	NA	16	TRBJ2-2	TGTGCCAGCTCTCCACGGACCGGGCCCGACACCGGGGAGCTGTTTTTT	CASSPRTGPDTGELFF
TRBD1	TRBV28	NA	14	TRBJ2-7	TGTGCCAGCACCGGGGGACAGGCCCCTTACGAGCAGTACTTC	CASTGGQAPYEQYF
NA	TRBV6-1	NA	12	TRBJ2-1	TGTGCCAGCAGTGAATGGTTCAATGAGCAGTTCTTC	CASSEWFNEQFF
TRBD1	TRBV19	NA	14	TRBJ1-2	TGTGCCACCCGGTCAGGACAGGGGGCGTGGGGCTACACCTTC	CATRSGQGAWGYTF
NA	TRBV30	NA	13	TRBJ2-7	TGTGCCTGGAATGAGCAACAAAGTTACGAGCAGTACTTC	CAWNEQQSYEQYF
NA	TRBV18	NA	18	TRBJ1-2	TGTGCCAGCTCCAGGAAGGGGGTGACCGGCACAGGGTCCTATGGCTACACCTTC	CASSRKGVTGTGSYGYTF
TRBD2	TRBV5-1	NA	16	TRBJ2-3	TGCGCCAGCAGCTTCTGGGCTAGCGGGAGTACAGATACGCAGTATTTT	CASSFWASGSTDTQYF
NA	TRBV27	NA	14	TRBJ2-2	TGTGCCAGGGAGATGCAGGTGAACACCGGGGAGCTGTTTTTT	CAREMQVNTGELFF
NA	TRBV5-1	NA	13	TRBJ2-5	TGCGCCAGCAGCCCCCCGAGTCAAGAGACCCAGTACTTC	CASSPPSQETQYF
NA	TRBV7-3	NA	14	TRBJ2-7	TGTGCCAGCAGCTTATCACCAGTCTCCTACGAGCAGTACTTC	CASSLSPVSYEQYF
NA	TRBV28	NA	15	TRBJ1-5	TGTGCCAGCAGAGAGACAGGACCCGGCTATCAGCCCCAGCATTTT	CASRETGPGYQPQHF
NA	TRBV18	NA	13	TRBJ2-7	TGTGCCAGCTCACTCGGACCAGGGGACGAGCAGTACTTC	CASSLGPGDEQYF
TRBD2	TRBV4-3	NA	15	TRBJ2-7	TGCGCCAGCAGCCTCACCGGGACTACCTCCTACGAGCAGTACTTC	CASSLTGTTSYEQYF
TRBD2	TRBV28	NA	16	TRBJ2-3	TGTGCCAGCAGTTTCGCGGGACTAGGGCAGTCAGATACGCAGTATTTT	CASSFAGLGQSDTQYF
NA	TRBV5-1	NA	16	TRBJ2-3	TGCGCCAGCAGCTTGATCGGGGGGCCGAGGACAGATACGCAGTATTTT	CASSLIGGPRTDTQYF
NA	TRBV2	NA	14	TRBJ2-7	TGTGCCAGCAGTGAAGGGACGGAGGACTACGAGCAGTACTTC	CASSEGTEDYEQYF
TRBD2	TRBV2	once	15	TRBJ2-1	TGTGCCAGCAGTGAGTCTAGCGGGAGCTACAATGAGCAGTTCTTC	CASSESSGSYNEQFF
NA	TRBV5-1	NA	14	TRBJ2-1	TGCGCCAGCAGCCCCCGAAGCGGGCTGGGTGAGCAGTTCTTC	CASSPRSGLGEQFF
NA	TRBV28	few	13	TRBJ2-3	TGTGCCAGCAGTTTATCAGGGCCAGATACGCAGTATTTT	CASSLSGPDTQYF
NA	TRBV11-3	NA	14	TRBJ2-7	TGTGCCAGCAGCCCCCTTGACTTAAACTACGAGCAGTACTTC	CASSPLDLNYEQYF
TRBD1	TRBV5-8	NA	16	TRBJ1-4	TGTGCCAGCAGCTTGGTGTGGCAGGGGGTAGAGGAAAAACTGTTTTTT	CASSLVWQGVEEKLFF
NA	TRBV7-2	NA	16	TRBJ2-2	TGTGCCAGCAGCTCGAGGGGGGGCCGCTCAGGCGGGGAGCTGTTTTTT	CASSSRGGRSGGELFF